The source of this TCR beta chain is a study of response to subunit inactivated influenza vaccine. This clonotype came up many times. Its antigen is not known. Whole-study findings and limits: Authors suggested few new T cells are recruited by each seasonal influenza vaccination.

TCRdb called the RT-PCR reads again in MiXCR, with one record for every CDR3 protein. Of more than 150,000 distinct CDR3 sequences in the sample, around 9% were seen once. The source is a man over 45 who received an inactivated influenza vaccine. The sample consisted of non-naive T cells sorted from PBMCs, taken on the day of vaccination.

The CDR3 reads CASTRWGGRETQYF. The CDR3 DNA sequence: TGTGCCAGCACCCGGTGGGGAGGGAGGGAGACCCAGTACTTC. The chain has TRBV6-1 and TRBJ2-5; TRBD2 agrees at 7 bases. Per the germline V gene, CDR1 is MNHNS and CDR2 is SASEGT. The V gene end was trimmed by 7 bases and the J gene end by 5 bases; junction bases not matched to a gene: 10. This CDR3 contains 14 residues.